This T cell receptor beta chain was captured in a study of T-cell reconstitution after alpha-beta-depleted transplantation in children. This clonotype was found many times. V shed 7 bases and J shed 3 bases, with 16 bases lying between them. CDR1 SQVTM and CDR2 ANQGSEA come from the germline V gene. This CDR3 contains 14 residues. The TCRbeta library was prepared with unique molecular identifiers. A single record per CDR3 protein comes from TCRdb applying MiXCR to the PCR reads. The sample holds hundreds of thousands of distinct CDR3 sequences, approximately 12% seen once. The rearrangement uses TRBV29-1 and TRBJ2-1; D may be TRBD1 (6 bases). This specimen consisted of PBMCs from the stem cell graft donor, obtained from the stem cell graft. This TCR was sampled from a human donor who donated a stem cell graft to a child with combined immunodeficiency. The CDR3 spells CSARAGDDYNEQFF. CDR3 nucleotides: TGCAGCGCCAGGGCAGGGGATGACTACAATGAGCAGTTCTTC.